These 27 T cell receptor beta chains share one sample of origin, sequenced in a study of memory CD4+ T cells and cytomegalovirus serostatus. The protocol was immunoSEQ multiplex PCR, while the TCRdb copy is restricted to in-frame clones and leaves out a portion. The data contain roughly 45,000 clones, 78% of them singletons. The sort gate was single viable CD3+CD4+CD8-CD45RO+ cells for memory CD4+ T cells. The sample was memory CD4+ T cells from blood. The receptors were sampled from an adult in good health and CMV-seronegative.

This clone came up a few times. The chain recombines TRBV28 with TRBJ2-5; D not certain. V was cut by 5 bases and J by 3 bases, with 10 bases left in between. CDR1 MDHEN and CDR2 SYDVKM come from the germline V gene. This CDR3 has 13 residues. The CDR3 DNA follows: TGTGCCAGCAGTCCCCAAGAGGAAGAGACCCAGTACTTC. Amino acid sequence: CASSPQEEETQYF.

The DNA of the CDR3 is TGTGCCAGCAGCGCCCGGGACAGGGGTCCCCTAAGCTCCTACAATGAGCAGTTCTTC. It specifies CASSARDRGPLSSYNEQFF. The chain combines TRBV7-9 with TRBJ2-1; 10 bases line up with TRBD1. V gave up 5 bases and J gave up 0 bases; unmatched junction bases: 13. In germline, CDR1 is SEHNR, CDR2 FQNEAQ (reference sequence). CDR3 length equals 19 residues.

The genes are TRBV4-2 and TRBJ2-7; 10 bases align to TRBD1. V lost 4 bases, J lost 4 bases, and 7 bases stayed unmatched. CDR3 size: 15 residues. Germline assignment: CDR1 LGHNA and CDR2 YNFKEQ. The CDR3 sequence is CASSRWGTGEYEQYF. The DNA of the CDR3 is TGTGCCAGCAGCCGCTGGGGGACAGGGGAGTACGAGCAGTACTTC.

The genes are TRBV5-1 and TRBJ2-3; D call uncertain. The CDR3 is made up of 13 amino acids. V lost 5 bases, J lost 0 bases, and 7 bases lay in between. Germline CDR1 reads SGHRS; CDR2 reads YFSETQ. The CDR3 sequence: CASRAGSTDTQYF. DNA for the CDR3: TGCGCCAGCAGGGCCGGGAGCACAGATACGCAGTATTTT.

This clone was detected once. The J gene is TRBJ1-1, the V gene TRBV10-3; maybe TRBD1 (6 bases). Germline V lookup: CDR1 ENHRY, CDR2 SYGVKD. This CDR3 is built from 14 residues. Between the trimmed V and J ends, which lost 10 bases and 5 bases, there was a span of 20 bases. CDR3 amino acids: CATRGPGGGTEAFF. The CDR3 DNA follows: TGTGCCACCCGGGGACCCGGAGGGGGGACTGAAGCTTTCTTT.

The chain has TRBV7-9 and TRBJ2-2, with 8 positions matching TRBD2. This CDR3 comprises 18 residues. Germline V gene lookup returns CDR1 SEHNR and CDR2 FQNEAQ (reference sequence). The V gene end was trimmed by 5 bases and the J gene end by 0 bases; junction bases not matched to a gene: 11. DNA of the CDR3: TGTGCCAGCAGCCCCTTTTTTTCCGGGGGGGCGAACACCGGGGAGCTGTTTTTT. Translated, it gives CASSPFFSGGANTGELFF.

Of note for this clone: At one end the junction does not follow the germline gene, possibly because of a read error. The chain is built from TRBV6-1 and TRBJ1-2; D is unresolved. Per germline, CDR1 MNHNS and CDR2 SASEGT. CDR3 length equals 14 residues. The CDR3 region is CASREGNANYGYTF. The CDR3 DNA is TGTGCCAGCAGGGAAGGGAACGCTAACTATGGCTACACCTTC.

J is TRBJ1-2 and V is TRBV2, with a tentative D call TRBD1 (6 bases). This CDR3 has 13 residues. Trimming removed 7 bases from V and 3 bases from J, with 12 bases in between. In germline, CDR1 is SNHLY, CDR2 FYNNEI. The CDR3, as DNA: TGTGCCAGCACCGAGGGGGACTACTATGGCTACACCTTC. Translating it yields CASTEGDYYGYTF. The full variable domain, in which reference TRBV2 and TRBJ1-2 provide the parts outside the CDR3, is EPEVTQTPSHQVTQMGQEVILRCVPISNHLYFYWYRQILGQKVEFLVSFYNNEISEKSEIFDDQFSVERPDGSNFTLKIRSTKLEDSAMYFCASTEGDYYGYTFGSGTRLTVV.

V is TRBV19 and J is TRBJ2-5; 12 bases line up with TRBD1. After removal of 2 bases from V and 5 bases from J, the junction contained 6 bases not matched to a gene. CDR3 length: 16 amino acids. Germline values: CDR1 LNHDA, CDR2 SQIVND (reference sequence). The CDR3 nucleotides read TGTGCCAGTAGTATAACCGGGACAGGGGGCAGGGAGACCCAGTACTTC. Translated, it gives CASSITGTGGRETQYF.

The chain uses TRBV30 and TRBJ1-1; D remains ambiguous. Germline V gene lookup returns CDR1 GTSNPN and CDR2 SVGIG (reference sequence). The V end lost 0 bases, the J end lost 4 bases, and 9 bases lay between the germline ends. This CDR3 is built from 13 residues. DNA of the CDR3: TGTGCCTGGAGTGTTCCCCGAGGCACTGAAGCTTTCTTT. Translated, it gives CAWSVPRGTEAFF.

This chain joins TRBV18 and TRBJ2-3; 9 bases agree with TRBD1. V was pared by 3 bases and J by 2 bases, with 6 bases of the junction left unmatched. Germline CDR1 and CDR2: KGHSH and LQKENI. The CDR3 is 16 residues long. CDR3 sequence: CASSPKDRGSTDTQYF. In nucleotides, the CDR3 is TGTGCCAGCTCACCCAAGGACAGGGGTTCCACAGATACGCAGTATTTT. The full variable domain, completed using reference TRBV18 and TRBJ2-3, is NAGVMQNPRHLVRRRGQEARLRCSPMKGHSHVYWYRQLPEEGLKFMVYLQKENIIDESGMPKERFSAEFPKEGPSILRIQQVVRGDSAAYFCASSPKDRGSTDTQYFGPGTRLTVL.

The V call is TRBV14, the J call TRBJ1-4; the D is unclear. The CDR3 is made up of 15 amino acids. The V end was cut by 2 bases, the J end by 6 bases, with 13 bases between. Germline assignment: CDR1 SGHDN and CDR2 FVKESK. The CDR3 coding sequence is TGTGCCAGCAGCCAACCGACTTTGGCTTATGAAAAACTGTTTTTT. Translating it yields CASSQPTLAYEKLFF. The complete variable domain, with remaining parts taken from reference TRBV14 and TRBJ1-4, reads EAGVTQFPSHSVIEKGQTVTLRCDPISGHDNLYWYRRVMGKEIKFLLHFVKESKQDESGMPNNRFLAERTGGTYSTLKVQPAELEDSGVYFCASSQPTLAYEKLFFGSGTQLSVL.

The rearrangement joins TRBV6-5 to TRBJ2-7; 7 nucleotides match TRBD1. CDR3 length equals 15 residues. The germline CDR1 and CDR2 sequences are MNHEY and SVGAGI. J was trimmed by 0 bases and V by 5 bases; bases with no gene match: 7. CDR3 nucleotide sequence: TGTGCCAGCAGTCGAGGGGGCCCGAACTCCTACGAGCAGTACTTC. Protein sequence: CASSRGGPNSYEQYF.

This chain connects TRBV5-1 to TRBJ2-1, with 13 nucleotides matching TRBD2. The CDR3 consists of 14 residues. V gave up 4 bases and J gave up 10 bases; unmatched junction bases: 5. Per germline, CDR1 SGHRS and CDR2 YFSETQ. Here the CDR3 DNA reads TGCGCCAGCAGCACTAGCGGGGGGGCCTGGGAGCAGTTCTTC. Protein: CASSTSGGAWEQFF.

V gene TRBV19 combines with J gene TRBJ1-2; 9 bases line up with TRBD1. Germline-derived CDR1 and CDR2 are LNHDA and SQIVND (reference sequence). This CDR3 spans 13 amino acids. V lost 7 bases, J lost 3 bases, and 3 bases stayed unmatched. CDR3 in amino acids: CASKQGADYGYTF. CDR3 sequence (DNA): TGTGCCAGTAAACAGGGGGCAGACTATGGCTACACCTTC.

This clone showed up just a few times. The rearrangement uses TRBV29-1 and TRBJ2-1; either TRBD1 or TRBD2 may fit D (5 bases each). V was pared by 3 bases and J by 8 bases, with 11 bases between. From germline, CDR1 is SQVTM and CDR2 ANQGSEA. CDR3 length: 12 amino acids. CDR3 coding DNA: TGCAGCGTTGATGGGACCCGTGATGAGCAGTTCTTC. This translates into CSVDGTRDEQFF.

CDR3 sequence (DNA): TGTGCCAGCAGCTTAGGCCGACTAGCGGGGTCCCCGGGGACCGGGGAGCTGTTTTTT. It codes for CASSLGRLAGSPGTGELFF. V and J are TRBV11-1 and TRBJ2-2; 11 bases align to TRBD2. In germline, CDR1 is SGHAT, CDR2 FQDESV (reference sequence). The ends lost 1 base at V and 5 bases at J; junction bases unmatched: 12. This CDR3 has 19 residues.

The V call is TRBV10-3, the J call TRBJ1-4; maybe TRBD1 (5 bases). V was shortened by 3 bases and J by 7 bases, with 15 bases between the two germline ends. Germline loops: CDR1 ENHRY, CDR2 SYGVKD. The CDR3 runs to 15 residues. The CDR3 DNA reads TGTGCCATCAGTGATGGACACCAGGCAGGTGAAAAACTGTTTTTT. Residues: CAISDGHQAGEKLFF.

The chain is built from TRBV2 and TRBJ2-6; D is perhaps TRBD1 (7 bases). Germline V lookup: CDR1 SNHLY, CDR2 FYNNEI. This CDR3 has 17 residues. V shed 8 bases and J shed 0 bases, with 17 bases lying between them. The CDR3 DNA sequence: TGTGCCAGCGATAAAGCCAGGGGGGTCTCTGGGGCCAACGTCCTGACTTTC. Translated: CASDKARGVSGANVLTF. The variable domain in full, with the rest retrieved from reference TRBV2 and TRBJ2-6, is EPEVTQTPSHQVTQMGQEVILRCVPISNHLYFYWYRQILGQKVEFLVSFYNNEISEKSEIFDDQFSVERPDGSNFTLKIRSTKLEDSAMYFCASDKARGVSGANVLTFGAGSRLTVL.

This sequence joins TRBV7-2 and TRBJ2-5; TRBD1 matches at 8 bases. After removal of 7 bases from V and 5 bases from J, the junction contained 12 bases not matched to a gene. Looked up from germline, CDR1 is SGHTA and CDR2 is FQGNSA. CDR3 size: 15 residues. CDR3 in DNA: TGTGCCAGCAACCCCTCCCCAGGGGGCGGGGAGACCCAGTACTTC. Its protein is CASNPSPGGGETQYF.

The V gene is TRBV6-1, the J gene TRBJ1-1; 7 bases align to TRBD1. CDR1 is MNHNS and CDR2 is SASEGT in the germline V gene. The CDR3 consists of 15 residues. V lost 1 base, J lost 1 base, and 3 bases stayed unmatched. The CDR3 region is CASSEGAGGNTEAFF. CDR3 sequence (DNA): TGTGCCAGCAGTGAAGGGGCAGGGGGGAACACTGAAGCTTTCTTT.

V and J are TRBV7-6 and TRBJ2-2, with TRBD1 identical over 9 bases. V lost 5 bases, J lost 1 base, and 8 bases stayed unmatched. Germline V gene sequence: CDR1 SGHVS, CDR2 FNYEAQ. The CDR3 length is 17 residues. CDR3 protein: CASSLIPGQGNTGELFF. The CDR3 region has the DNA TGTGCCAGCAGCCTCATTCCGGGACAGGGGAACACCGGGGAGCTGTTTTTT.

V gene TRBV5-4 combines with J gene TRBJ1-5, with 9 bases that match TRBD1. V was clipped by 4 bases and J by 0 bases; unmatched bases: 8. In germline, CDR1 is SGHNT, CDR2 YYREEE (reference sequence). This CDR3 has 17 amino acids. The CDR3, as DNA: TGTGCCAGCAGCCAAACCGGGACAGGGTTTAGCAATCAGCCCCAGCATTTT. Translation gives CASSQTGTGFSNQPQHF.

A remark on this clone: Other DNA sequences of this sample code for an identical CDR3. The CDR3 loop is CASSPSGSGNTIYF. In nucleotides, the CDR3 is TGTGCCAGCTCACCATCAGGCTCTGGAAACACCATATATTTT. The rearrangement uses TRBV18 and TRBJ1-3; no clear D. The V end lost 2 bases, the J end lost 0 bases, and 5 bases lay between the germline ends. The germline CDR1 and CDR2 sequences are KGHSH and LQKENI. CDR3 length: 14 amino acids.

CDR3 region: CASSLPRGSNEKLFF. In DNA, the CDR3 is TGTGCCAGCAGCTTACCACGGGGGAGCAATGAAAAACTGTTTTTT. This chain uses TRBV5-5 with TRBJ1-4, with D perhaps TRBD1 (5 bases). V was trimmed by 2 bases and J by 5 bases, leaving 13 bases between them. This CDR3 has 15 residues. CDR1 and CDR2 (germline): SGHKS, YYEKEE (reference sequence). The whole variable domain, filled in from reference TRBV5-5 and TRBJ1-4, reads DAGVTQSPTHLIKTRGQQVTLRCSPISGHKSVSWYQQVLGQGPQFIFQYYEKEERGRGNFPDRFSARQFPNYSSELNVNALLLGDSALYLCASSLPRGSNEKLFFGSGTQLSVL.

This clone appeared once. V is TRBV6-1 and J is TRBJ2-7, with 10 bases identical to TRBD1. This CDR3 is 15 amino acids long. V lost 1 base and J lost 3; bases outside the gene matches: 3. Germline-derived CDR1 and CDR2 are MNHNS and SASEGT. The chain's CDR3 is CASSEGQGAFYEQYF. In DNA, the CDR3 is TGTGCCAGCAGTGAAGGACAGGGGGCGTTCTACGAGCAGTACTTC.

The chain uses TRBV29-1 and TRBJ1-1; a weak D match, TRBD1 (6 bases). Trimming took off 7 bases at V and 13 bases at J, with 22 bases between the two ends. CDR3 length equals 12 residues. From germline, CDR1 is SQVTM and CDR2 ANQGSEA. CDR3 sequence reads: CSGDMEGPEGFF. CDR3 DNA sequence: TGCAGCGGGGACATGGAGGGCCCGGAGGGTTTCTTT.